This T cell receptor (beta chain) came from a study of regulatory T cells in long-lasting Graves disease. Unmatched junction bases numbered 8, after V lost 8 bases and J lost 1 base. The CDR3 consists of 15 residues. Germline loops: CDR1 SNHLY, CDR2 FYNNEI. This clonotype was found many times. Combining iRepertoire HTBI primers with Arm-PCR of CDR3 regions, the authors built TCR beta libraries. TCRdb redid the calling of the multiplex PCR reads with MiXCR, one entry per CDR3 protein. The sample has 400,000 to 650,000 distinct CDR3 sequences; roughly 16% are singletons. Time point in this sample: newly diagnosed GD, antithyroid drugs for less than 3 months. RNA isolated from PBMCs was used to make the TCR library. The sample was also linked to a second study, of T cells in Graves' hyperthyroidism and ophthalmopathy.

The genes are TRBV2 and TRBJ2-5, with 9 positions matching TRBD2. The sample was peripheral blood mononuclear cells (PBMCs), taken at new diagnosis, from a patient treated with antithyroid drugs. This clonotype was obtained from a woman aged 35-65 years with Graves disease. Here the CDR3 DNA reads TGTGCCAGCGGCCAACTAGCGGGCCCCCAAGAGACCCAGTACTTC. It specifies CASGQLAGPQETQYF.